This entry lists 29 T cell receptor beta chains sequenced from one sample in a study of blood T cell repertoires in COVID-19. TCRdb's copy holds only in-frame clones and misses some; the assay was immunoSEQ multiplex PCR. The table shows roughly 210,000 clones, with less than 90% occurring only once. The sample was peripheral blood. Source of these receptors: an elderly woman with COVID-19, enrolled during active disease.

V gene TRBV10-2 combines with J gene TRBJ2-3; 7 nucleotides align to TRBD2. The CDR3 runs 14 residues. CDR1 and CDR2 from the germline V gene are WSHSY and SAAADI. V shed 2 bases and J 6 bases; nucleotides not matched to a gene: 5. In nucleotides, the CDR3 is TGCGCCAGCAGTGAGGGGGGGGTCTTTGATACGCAGTATTTT. Translation: CASSEGGVFDTQYF.

This sequence joins TRBV27 and TRBJ1-2, with 7 positions matching TRBD1. V lost 5 bases and J lost 0; bases outside the gene matches: 18. The CDR3 is 19 residues long. CDR1 MNHEY and CDR2 SMNVEV come from the germline V gene (reference sequence). The CDR3: CASSTRQGRLSSANYGYTF. The CDR3 coding sequence is TGTGCCAGCAGTACCAGACAGGGACGTCTGAGTTCAGCTAACTATGGCTACACCTTC.

This clone has more than one count but fewer than ten. CDR3: CASSQVYSSTGNTIYF. The CDR3 nucleotides read TGTGCCAGCAGCCAAGTCTACAGCTCCACGGGAAACACCATATATTTT. The chain joins TRBV3-1 (or the pseudogene TRBV3-2) to TRBJ1-3, with unresolved D. Trimming pared 1 base from V and 4 bases from J, leaving 14 bases between. The germline V gene encodes CDR1 LGHDT and CDR2 YNNKEL (reference sequence). The CDR3 has 16 amino acids.

This chain links TRBV5-4 with TRBJ2-6; 12 bases map to TRBD1. V was clipped by 2 bases and J by 4 bases; unmatched bases: 7. The CDR3 runs 18 residues. Germline V CDR1 and CDR2: SGHNT, YYREEE (reference sequence). The CDR3 DNA follows: TGTGCCAGCAGCTTCGGCGGGACAGGGGGCGCCGGGGCCAACGTCCTGACTTTC. It yields the protein CASSFGGTGGAGANVLTF.

The V and J genes are TRBV5-1 and TRBJ2-1; 10 bases line up with TRBD2. The CDR3 extends over 19 amino acids. CDR1 SGHRS and CDR2 YFSETQ come from the germline V gene. Losses at the gene ends were 0 bases for V and 1 base for J; bases not matched to a gene: 10. CDR3 region: CASSLAASGGAGSYNEQFF. In DNA form, the CDR3 reads TGCGCCAGCAGCTTGGCCGCAAGCGGGGGGGCGGGGTCCTACAATGAGCAGTTCTTC.

V is TRBV14 and J is TRBJ1-1, with 8 bases matching TRBD1. J was trimmed by 14 bases and V by 0 bases; bases with no gene match: 8. The CDR3 runs to 13 residues. Per germline, CDR1 SGHDN and CDR2 FVKESK. This chain's CDR3 is CASSQDRQGAGFF. The CDR3 nucleotides are TGTGCCAGCAGCCAAGATCGGCAGGGGGCCGGCTTCTTT. Based on the CDR3 plus reference TRBV14 and TRBJ1-1, the full variable domain is EAGVTQFPSHSVIEKGQTVTLRCDPISGHDNLYWYRRVMGKEIKFLLHFVKESKQDESGMPNNRFLAERTGGTYSTLKVQPAELEDSGVYFCASSQDRQGAGFFGQGTRLTVV.

V gene TRBV6-5 combines with J gene TRBJ2-2; D perhaps matches TRBD1 (5 bases). The CDR3 contains 14 residues. V was cut by 9 bases and J by 0 bases, with 11 bases left in between. Germline-derived CDR1 and CDR2 are MNHEY and SVGAGI. In DNA form, the CDR3 reads TGTGCCAGTTGGGGCAGGTCGAACACCGGGGAGCTGTTTTTT. Translated: CASWGRSNTGELFF.

The chain combines TRBV28 with TRBJ2-6; D gene unclear. The V gene lost 5 bases and the J gene lost 0 bases, with 5 bases spanning the gap. Germline V gene sequence: CDR1 MDHEN, CDR2 SYDVKM. The CDR3 covers 14 residues. The CDR3 spells CASSRPSGANVLTF. CDR3 DNA: TGTGCCAGCAGTCGTCCCTCTGGGGCCAACGTCCTGACTTTC.

The chain links TRBV25-1 to TRBJ1-1; 7 bases align to TRBD1. The CDR3 spans 14 residues. Per germline, CDR1 MGHDK and CDR2 SYGVNS. V shed 2 bases and J 8 bases; nucleotides not matched to a gene: 8. DNA of the CDR3: TGTGCCAGCAGTGAAATAGGACAGGACAGGGAAGCTTTCTTT. Its protein product is CASSEIGQDREAFF.

The V and J genes are TRBV3-1 (or the pseudogene TRBV3-2) and TRBJ1-3; D gene uncertain. The CDR3 consists of 18 residues. The V end was cut by 0 bases, the J end by 0 bases, with 15 bases between. CDR1 and CDR2 from the germline V gene are LGHDT and YNNKEL (reference sequence). CDR3 in DNA: TGTGCCAGCAGCCAAGACGCTCTCCACCTACTCTCTGGAAACACCATATATTTT. Translating it yields CASSQDALHLLSGNTIYF.

The rearrangement joins TRBV7-9 to TRBJ1-3, with no clear D. V was clipped by 2 bases and J by 3 bases, with 14 bases between them. Germline loops: CDR1 SEHNR, CDR2 FQNEAQ (reference sequence). This CDR3 has 16 residues. The CDR3 nucleotides are TGTGCCAGCAGCTTACTTACCAGCGCATTTGGAAACACCATATATTTT. As protein: CASSLLTSAFGNTIYF.

This clone has more than one count but fewer than ten. J is TRBJ2-3 and V is TRBV7-9, with D possibly matching TRBD2 (6 bases). V shed 3 bases and J shed 11 bases, with 12 bases lying between them. The CDR3 runs to 12 residues. Germline loops: CDR1 SEHNR, CDR2 FQNEAQ (reference sequence). The CDR3 loop is CASSFPGGLQYF. CDR3 DNA: TGTGCCAGCAGCTTTCCCGGGGGATTGCAGTATTTT.

DNA for the CDR3: TGCGCCAGCAGGCGCACAGGGGGTTCCACTGAAGCTTTCTTT. Amino acid sequence: CASRRTGGSTEAFF. The chain links TRBV5-1 to TRBJ1-1, with 8 bases lining up with TRBD1. V was pared by 5 bases and J by 4 bases, with 7 bases of the junction left unmatched. Germline CDR1 and CDR2: SGHRS and YFSETQ. The CDR3 loop spans 14 amino acids. Looking up the rest from reference TRBV5-1 and TRBJ1-1 gives the full variable domain: KAGVTQTPRYLIKTRGQQVTLSCSPISGHRSVSWYQQTPGQGLQFLFEYFSETQRNKGNFPGRFSGRQFSNSRSEMNVSTLELGDSALYLCASRRTGGSTEAFFGQGTRLTVV.

The chain joins TRBV6-6 to TRBJ1-1, with TRBD1 identical over 8 bases. Germline values: CDR1 MNHNY, CDR2 SVGAGI (reference sequence). V lost 5 bases and J lost 7; bases outside the gene matches: 6. This CDR3 region has 13 residues. CDR3 in amino acids: CASSDQGAYEAFF. The CDR3, as DNA: TGTGCCAGCAGTGATCAGGGGGCTTATGAAGCTTTCTTT.

The CDR3 sequence is CTTVLPGSRTEAFF. DNA for the CDR3: TGTACCACAGTTTTACCGGGATCGAGAACTGAAGCTTTCTTT. J is TRBJ1-1 and V is TRBV28; D not resolved. The CDR3 consists of 14 residues. Germline V CDR1 and CDR2: MDHEN, SYDVKM.

The rearrangement links TRBV6-5 to TRBJ1-3, with 7 bases that match TRBD1. Per the germline V gene, CDR1 is MNHEY and CDR2 is SVGAGI. The CDR3 has 15 amino acids. The V and J ends lost 0 bases and 4 bases, in that order; junction bases with no gene match: 3. For the CDR3, the DNA is TGTGCCAGCAGTTACTCTCAAGGGGGCGGAAACACCATATATTTT. Its translation: CASSYSQGGGNTIYF.

The CDR3 sequence is CASTSAGAYEQYV. CDR3 bases: TGTGCCAGCACCTCGGCAGGGGCCTACGAGCAGTACGTC. The rearrangement joins TRBV28 to TRBJ2-7; D is perhaps TRBD1 (6 bases). V was clipped by 7 bases and J by 2 bases, with 12 bases between them. CDR3 length: 13 amino acids. Per germline, CDR1 MDHEN and CDR2 SYDVKM.

The rearrangement uses TRBV7-2 and TRBJ2-2; D possibly corresponds to TRBD1 (6 bases). The V gene's germline CDR1 is SGHTA and CDR2 FQGNSA. CDR3 size: 13 residues. Trimming left V 4 bases short and J 6 bases short, with 9 bases between. CDR3 sequence (DNA): TGTGCCAGCAGCTACCAGGGGCCCGGGGAGCTGTTTTTT. This translates into CASSYQGPGELFF.

This rearrangement joins TRBV4-3 to TRBJ1-2; D ambiguous. V was cut by 0 bases and J by 0 bases, with 8 bases left in between. The CDR3 loop spans 15 amino acids. The germline V gene has CDR1 LGHNA and CDR2 YSLEER. Here the CDR3 reads CASSQDTQANYGYTF. The CDR3 nucleotides are TGCGCCAGCAGCCAAGACACGCAGGCTAACTATGGCTACACCTTC.

As DNA, the CDR3 is TGTGCCAGCAGTAATATCTTTTTGTGGGGACAGAATTCTCCCTACGAGCAGTACTTC. Translation gives CASSNIFLWGQNSPYEQYF. V and J are TRBV28 and TRBJ2-7; 7 nucleotides match TRBD1. J lost 2 bases, V lost 5 bases, and 21 bases had no gene match. CDR1 and CDR2 from the germline V gene are MDHEN and SYDVKM. This CDR3 comprises 19 residues.

The gene calls are TRBV9 and TRBJ1-2, with TRBD1 as a possible D gene (6 bases). CDR3 length: 17 amino acids. Germline V gene sequence: CDR1 SGDLS, CDR2 YYNGEE. V lost 0 bases to trimming and J lost 3 bases, with 18 bases between them. CDR3 DNA sequence: TGTGCCAGCAGCGTAGTACAGGGAGGGGCGAAGGACTATGGCTACACCTTC. This translates into CASSVVQGGAKDYGYTF.

This chain joins TRBV7-6 and TRBJ2-7; TRBD1 matches at 10 bases. Germline CDR1 is SGHVS and CDR2 is FNYEAQ. V lost 4 bases and J lost 1; bases outside the gene matches: 4. The CDR3 contains 15 residues. In nucleotides, the CDR3 is TGTGCCAGCAGCTCCAGACAGGGGGCATCCTACGAGCAGTACTTC. Translated: CASSSRQGASYEQYF.

The chain joins TRBV5-1 to TRBJ1-4, with 7 bases lining up with TRBD1. V gave up 1 base and J gave up 6 bases; unmatched junction bases: 6. CDR1 and CDR2 (germline): SGHRS, YFSETQ. CDR3 length equals 15 residues. The CDR3 here is CASSLTAGGYEKLFF. The CDR3 DNA sequence: TGCGCCAGCAGCTTGACGGCAGGGGGTTATGAAAAACTGTTTTTT.

The genes are TRBV29-1 and TRBJ2-6; 7 nucleotides line up with TRBD2. Trimming took 2 bases from V and 0 from J; bases not matched to a gene: 7. Per germline, CDR1 SQVTM and CDR2 ANQGSEA. The length of the CDR3 is 17 residues. CDR3 in amino acids: CSVESIGEGSGANVLTF. CDR3 coding DNA: TGCAGCGTTGAATCCATCGGGGAGGGCTCTGGGGCCAACGTCCTGACTTTC.

The chain is built from TRBV28 and TRBJ2-7; tentative D call: TRBD1 (6 bases). V was pared by 4 bases and J by 3 bases, with 13 bases between. This CDR3 contains 14 residues. Germline CDR1 MDHEN, CDR2 SYDVKM. The DNA of the CDR3 is TGTGCCAGCAGTTCACCCCCGGACAGCTACGAGCAGTACTTC. Protein product: CASSSPPDSYEQYF.

V usage is TRBV5-1 and J usage is TRBJ2-1; 7 nucleotides agree with TRBD2. Germline CDR1 and CDR2: SGHRS and YFSETQ. This CDR3 region has 14 residues. Germline trimming cut 4 bases from V and 3 bases from J; bases unmatched to any gene: 4. Here the CDR3 reads CASSVSGVYNEQFF. The CDR3 DNA is TGCGCCAGCAGCGTGAGCGGGGTCTACAATGAGCAGTTCTTC.

The chain employs TRBV18 and TRBJ2-2; D possibly corresponds to TRBD1 (5 bases). The germline V and J ends were trimmed by 2 bases and 3 bases, with 7 bases remaining between them. Germline V gene data show CDR1 as KGHSH and CDR2 as LQKENI. The CDR3 is made up of 14 amino acids. The CDR3 spells CASSPGAYTGELFF. The CDR3 bases are TGTGCCAGCTCACCAGGGGCGTACACCGGGGAGCTGTTTTTT.

The J gene is TRBJ2-1, the V gene TRBV4-3, with D possibly being TRBD1 (6 bases). Between the trimmed V and J ends, which lost 0 bases and 12 bases, there was a span of 21 bases. The CDR3 totals 16 residues. Germline values: CDR1 LGHNA, CDR2 YSLEER. The CDR3 DNA sequence: TGCGCCAGCAGCCAAGATAGTCGTTTGGGGGACATTCTGCAGTTCTTC. As protein: CASSQDSRLGDILQFF.

This chain connects TRBV24-1 to TRBJ2-2; a possible D gene is TRBD2 (7 bases). With 4 bases removed from V and 3 bases from J, the gap between germline ends came to 23 bases. Looked up from germline, CDR1 is KGHDR and CDR2 is SFDVKD. The CDR3 is 19 residues long. CDR3 DNA: TGTGCCACCAGTGAGGCTCTCGGGGGGCGTGGGCCCTACACCGGGGAGCTGTTTTTT. Translating gives CATSEALGGRGPYTGELFF.